This passage covers 18 T cell receptor beta chains from one sample sequenced in a study of breast tumors, draining lymph nodes, adjacent tissues. Axillary draining lymph nodes of breast cancer patients supplied the node samples. Using its own MiXCR run on the multiplex PCR reads, TCRdb lists one record per CDR3 protein. Counted here are around 230,000 distinct CDR3 sequences, 30% to 35% occurring once; the ten biggest clones make up under 4.5%. Sample: axillary lymph node tissue. Receptor source: a female donor with breast cancer. Some clones in this sample may be carry-over from other donors' samples.

The table lists this clonotype with many counts. The gene calls are TRBV7-6 and TRBJ2-7; 7 nucleotides align to TRBD2. CDR3 length equals 16 residues. The J segment lost 0 bases and the V segment lost 1 base, leaving 6 bases of the junction unmatched. Looked up from germline, CDR1 is SGHVS and CDR2 is FNYEAQ. For the CDR3, the DNA is TGTGCCAGCAGCTTAGTCGGCGGGAGCCTCTCCTACGAGCAGTACTTC. It translates to CASSLVGGSLSYEQYF.

A few counts support this clonotype. The rearrangement joins TRBV6-1 to TRBJ2-7; TRBD2 agrees at 7 bases. CDR1 MNHNS and CDR2 SASEGT come from the germline V gene. V shed 8 bases, J shed 2 bases, and the junction held 6 bases outside the gene matches. The length of the CDR3 is 13 residues. CDR3 amino acids: CASSAGTTYEQYF. The CDR3 coding sequence is TGTGCCAGCTCGGCCGGGACTACCTACGAGCAGTACTTC.

This clonotype was counted ten times or more. The chain combines TRBV24-1 with TRBJ2-7; 9 bases map to TRBD2. Per the germline V gene, CDR1 is KGHDR and CDR2 is SFDVKD. The CDR3 loop spans 18 amino acids. V gave up 4 bases and J gave up 0 bases; unmatched junction bases: 12. The CDR3 loop is CATSDSGGSGGRSYEQYF. CDR3 nucleotides: TGTGCCACCAGTGACTCGGGGGGTAGCGGGGGACGCTCCTACGAGCAGTACTTC.

This clonotype has more than one count but fewer than ten. The chain carries TRBV28 and TRBJ2-7; the match to TRBD1 covers 7 bases. Germline CDR1 and CDR2: MDHEN and SYDVKM. The trim removed 3 bases at V and 2 bases at J, leaving 4 bases unmatched. The CDR3 runs to 14 residues. The CDR3 bases are TGTGCCAGCAGTTTCCTGGGACAGCCCTACGAGCAGTACTTC. This translates into CASSFLGQPYEQYF.

This clonotype was seen ten or more times. The chain couples TRBV11-3 to TRBJ2-1, with a weak D call TRBD2 (6 bases). The CDR3 covers 16 residues. V lost 2 bases to trimming and J lost 5 bases, with 16 bases between them. Germline V gene lookup returns CDR1 SGHNT and CDR2 YENEEA. Here the CDR3 reads CASSLSGPGRNNEQFF. The CDR3 region has the DNA TGTGCCAGCAGCTTAAGTGGGCCCGGGAGAAACAATGAGCAGTTCTTC.

This clonotype was detected ten times or more. The chain combines TRBV5-4 with TRBJ2-3, with 8 bases identical to TRBD2. The germline CDR1 and CDR2 sequences are SGHNT and YYREEE (reference sequence). The CDR3 consists of 18 residues. The J segment lost 4 bases and the V segment lost 0 bases, leaving 13 bases of the junction unmatched. CDR3 amino acids: CASSLAGEGTRRADTQYF. CDR3 in DNA: TGTGCCAGCAGCTTGGCCGGAGAAGGGACTAGGAGAGCAGATACGCAGTATTTT.

This clonotype was counted between two and nine times. It may be a read error: a sequence one base away is much more abundant. The chain combines TRBV20-1 with TRBJ2-7, with 9 bases matching TRBD1. The germline V gene has CDR1 DFQATT and CDR2 SNEGSKA (reference sequence). CDR3 length: 14 amino acids. As DNA, the CDR3 is TGCAGTGCTAGGGACAGGGGATTGTCCTCCGAGCAGTACTTC. Protein product: CSARDRGLSSEQYF.

Ten or more counts support this clonotype. The gene calls are TRBV24-1 and TRBJ1-2, with TRBD1 matching over 9 bases. The CDR3 has 14 residues. Germline V lookup: CDR1 KGHDR, CDR2 SFDVKD. The V and J ends lost 4 bases and 6 bases, in that order; junction bases with no gene match: 5. CDR3 DNA: TGTGCCACCAGTGACCGGGACAGGGATGATGGCTACACCTTC. It yields the protein CATSDRDRDDGYTF.

V usage is TRBV19 and J usage is TRBJ1-1; D unresolved. Germline loops: CDR1 LNHDA, CDR2 SQIVND (reference sequence). V gave up 4 bases and J gave up 2 bases, with 8 bases separating them. The CDR3 sequence is 13 residues long. The DNA for the CDR3 is TGTGCCAGTAGTAGAGGGCATAACACTGAAGCTTTCTTT. Its protein product is CASSRGHNTEAFF.

The J gene is TRBJ2-3, the V gene TRBV2; TRBD2 aligns across 11 bases. The CDR3 consists of 16 residues. Trimming took 5 bases from V and 2 from J; bases not matched to a gene: 6. The germline V gene has CDR1 SNHLY and CDR2 FYNNEI. CDR3 bases: TGTGCCAGCAGTACTGGGACTAGCGGAGTCACAGATACGCAGTATTTT. Amino acids: CASSTGTSGVTDTQYF.

This clonotype was counted many times. V gene TRBV5-1 combines with J gene TRBJ1-2; D perhaps matches TRBD1 (6 bases). Germline CDR1 is SGHRS and CDR2 is YFSETQ. The V gene lost 0 bases and the J gene lost 1 base, with 7 bases spanning the gap. This CDR3 has 14 residues. CDR3 DNA sequence: TGCGCCAGCAGCTTGGCGGACAGTAACTATGGCTACACCTTC. As protein: CASSLADSNYGYTF.

The rearrangement links TRBV2 to TRBJ2-5; the match to TRBD2 covers 12 bases. Germline V lookup: CDR1 SNHLY, CDR2 FYNNEI. Unmatched junction bases numbered 13, after V lost 9 bases and J lost 2 bases. The CDR3 spans 17 residues. Written as DNA, the CDR3 is TGTGCCAGGCGACTAGCGGGAGTCAGGCGGGGACAAGAGACCCAGTACTTC. Protein sequence: CARRLAGVRRGQETQYF.

This clonotype was found a few times. This may arise from a read error, as a much more abundant clone is one base away. The rearrangement joins TRBV12-3 or TRBV12-4 to TRBJ2-7, with D perhaps matching TRBD1 or TRBD2 (5 bases each). CDR3 length: 13 residues. V was clipped by 3 bases and J by 2 bases, with 8 bases between them. The CDR3 coding sequence is TGTGCCAGCAGTTTCCAGGGAGCCTACGAGCAGTACTTC. This sequence encodes CASSFQGAYEQYF.

J is TRBJ1-4 and V is TRBV18; the D is unclear. Deletions cut 2 bases from V and 4 bases from J, with 11 bases between. This CDR3 comprises 15 residues. Per the germline V gene, CDR1 is KGHSH and CDR2 is LQKENI. CDR3 sequence reads: CASSPFAGVNEKLFF. The CDR3 region has the DNA TGTGCCAGCTCACCATTCGCCGGGGTTAATGAAAAACTGTTTTTT.

The chain carries TRBV6-5 and TRBJ1-1; the D gene is possibly TRBD1 (6 bases). Trimming removed 8 bases from V and 1 base from J, with 11 bases in between. Per germline, CDR1 MNHEY and CDR2 SVGAGI. The CDR3 length is 13 residues. The chain's CDR3 is CASHRVPNTEAFF. In DNA form, the CDR3 reads TGTGCCAGCCACAGGGTGCCGAACACTGAAGCTTTCTTT.

Many counts were recorded for this clonotype. V and J are TRBV12-3 or TRBV12-4 and TRBJ2-3; 8 bases are shared with TRBD1. CDR3 length equals 15 residues. V was clipped by 6 bases and J by 2 bases; unmatched bases: 7. CDR3 protein: CASSSYRGDTDTQYF. The CDR3 nucleotides read TGTGCCAGCAGCTCTTACAGGGGGGACACAGATACGCAGTATTTT.

This clonotype showed up many times. This chain joins TRBV5-1 and TRBJ1-2; 11 nucleotides agree with TRBD1. Germline CDR1 and CDR2: SGHRS and YFSETQ. The V segment lost 4 bases and the J segment 1 base; nucleotides outside the gene matches: 6. This CDR3 spans 16 amino acids. The CDR3 DNA reads TGCGCCAGCAGCCCCGGACAGGGGGCGGGTAACTATGGCTACACCTTC. As protein: CASSPGQGAGNYGYTF. The variable domain in full, with the rest retrieved from reference TRBV5-1 and TRBJ1-2, is KAGVTQTPRYLIKTRGQQVTLSCSPISGHRSVSWYQQTPGQGLQFLFEYFSETQRNKGNFPGRFSGRQFSNSRSEMNVSTLELGDSALYLCASSPGQGAGNYGYTFGSGTRLTVV.

At least ten counts were recorded for this clonotype. The chain recombines TRBV4-3 with TRBJ2-3; 10 bases are a match to TRBD2. Germline loops: CDR1 LGHNA, CDR2 YSLEER. The length of the CDR3 is 15 residues. Trimming at V came to 4 bases and at J to 4 bases, leaving 5 bases not matched to a gene. CDR3 DNA: TGCGCCAGCAGCCCAACGAGCGGGGGGGCAGATACGCAGTATTTT. It encodes CASSPTSGGADTQYF.